This T cell receptor beta chain is drawn from a study of human T cells and chemical hapten exposure. The time point denotes: patch test 1, 2 weeks after DPC sensitization. Treatment of the sample: therapeutic diphenylcyclopropenone sensitization with weekly scalp DPC. This clonotype was recorded many times. TCRdb processed the RACE reads anew with MiXCR; each CDR3 protein has one entry. The sample includes fewer than 500,000 distinct CDR3 sequences, more than 4.5% seen only once; the top ten take 2% to 2.5%. V lost 0 bases and J 4 bases, leaving 15 bases between the germline ends. Germline V gene sequence: CDR1 LGHNT, CDR2 FRNRAP. The CDR3 runs to 16 residues.

This specimen consisted of whole blood, obtained in connection with sensitization to the hapten diphenylcyclopropenone (DPC). The sequence was obtained from a woman aged 45-65 years with alopecia areata. Some clones in this sample may be carry-over from other donors' samples. The chain has TRBV12-5 and TRBJ1-2; D is unclear. For the CDR3, the DNA is TGTGCTAGTGGTTTGGTATCTGGCCGAAGCGGCTATGGCTACACCTTC. This encodes CASGLVSGRSGYGYTF.